The source of this TCR beta chain is a study of human T cells and chemical hapten exposure. Time point of the sample: patch test 1, 2 weeks after DPC sensitization. Sample treatment: therapeutic diphenylcyclopropenone sensitization with weekly scalp DPC. TCRdb re-derived calls from the RACE reads in MiXCR, one entry per CDR3 protein. The sample includes approximately 71,000 distinct CDR3 sequences, 9.8% of them seen just once. The ends lost 4 bases at V and 4 bases at J; junction bases unmatched: 4. Germline values: CDR1 SGHDT, CDR2 YYEEEE. The CDR3 length is 13 residues. This clonotype was recorded many times.

Here the sequenced sample was whole blood, taken in connection with sensitization to the hapten diphenylcyclopropenone (DPC). This chain connects TRBV5-6 to TRBJ1-1, with 7 nucleotides matching TRBD1. The sequence was collected from a middle-aged woman with alopecia areata. Some clones in this sample may be carry-over from other donors' samples. The CDR3 spells CASSNRGLTEAFF. The CDR3 nucleotides read TGTGCCAGCAGCAACAGGGGACTCACTGAAGCTTTCTTT.